What follows are 19 T cell receptor beta chains derived from one specimen sequenced in a study of spatial heterogeneity in lung cancer. The sample's time point: sample taken at primary tumor resection. Sequencing of whole RNA from tumor, nontumor lung or frozen PBMC involved no sorting. TCRdb passed the 5' RACE reads through MiXCR, listing each CDR3 protein once. This sample has about 56,000 distinct CDR3 sequences, with less than 10% found just once. Material: PBMCs, obtained at surgery. The receptors shown here come from a female donor with early-stage non-small cell lung cancer.

Points on this clonotype: It may be a read error: a sequence one base away is much more abundant. The rearrangement joins TRBV2 to TRBJ2-6, with no clear D. The ends were cut back, 10 bases at V and 0 bases at J, with 4 bases in the middle. The CDR3 extends over 12 amino acids. Germline loops: CDR1 SNHLY, CDR2 FYNNEI. As DNA, the CDR3 is TGTGCCATCCACTCTGGGGCCAACGTCCTGACTTTC. Its protein product is CAIHSGANVLTF.

About this clonotype: A read error may account for a junction end that differs from germline. The chain has TRBV7-6 and TRBJ2-7; 8 bases are a match to TRBD2. Germline V gene data show CDR1 as SGHVS and CDR2 as FNYEAQ. The CDR3 is 15 amino acids. The CDR3 nucleotides read TGTGTCAGCAGCTTACTAGCGGAGAGCTCCTACGAGCAGTACTTC. Encoded protein: CVSSLLAESSYEQYF.

J is TRBJ2-1 and V is TRBV5-6, with D possibly being TRBD1 (5 bases). The germline gives CDR1 SGHDT, CDR2 YYEEEE. This CDR3 region has 15 residues. V gave up 1 base and J gave up 8 bases, with 16 bases separating them. As DNA, the CDR3 is TGTGCCAGCAGCTTGTACCAGGGTAGGTTGGATGAGCAGTTCTTC. It specifies CASSLYQGRLDEQFF.

This clonotype appeared a few times. The chain has TRBV6-5 and TRBJ1-1; possible D gene TRBD1, 5 bases. This CDR3 is 17 amino acids long. Trimming pared 0 bases from V and 1 base from J, leaving 15 bases between. Germline V gives CDR1 MNHEY, CDR2 SVGAGI. For the CDR3, the DNA is TGTGCCAGCAGTTACTCGAATAGGGGAGTCGGGAACACTGAAGCTTTCTTT. Encoded protein: CASSYSNRGVGNTEAFF.

This clonotype was counted a few times. J is TRBJ1-5 and V is TRBV12-3 or TRBV12-4; 8 bases align to TRBD1. The CDR3 spans 15 residues. Trimming cost V 5 bases and J 3 bases; bases outside gene matches: 6. CDR3 region: CASSEGQGYNQPQHF. CDR3 nucleotide sequence: TGTGCCAGCAGTGAAGGACAGGGTTACAATCAGCCCCAGCATTTT.

This clonotype appeared many times. The chain carries TRBV28 and TRBJ2-5; D perhaps matches TRBD1 (5 bases). From germline, CDR1 is MDHEN and CDR2 SYDVKM. Trimming shortened V by 2 bases and J by 1 base, and 5 bases separated the two germline ends. CDR3 size: 13 residues. The CDR3, as DNA: TGTGCCAGCAGTTTAGACAGCCAAGAGACCCAGTACTTC. Translated: CASSLDSQETQYF.

The CDR3 DNA follows: TGTGCCAGCAGCGAATTCGACAGTACCGGGGAGCTGTTTTTT. This translates into CASSEFDSTGELFF. This chain connects TRBV5-6 to TRBJ2-2; D might be TRBD1 (5 bases). Germline lookup yields CDR1 SGHDT and CDR2 YYEEEE. Trimming removed 4 bases at V and 5 bases at J, with 12 bases between. CDR3 length: 14 amino acids.

The V call is TRBV12-3 or TRBV12-4, the J call TRBJ2-2, with 8 bases that match TRBD1. The CDR3 is 17 amino acids. Trimming at V came to 4 bases and at J to 5 bases, leaving 12 bases not matched to a gene. CDR3 residues: CASSSLGQAIWTGELFF. The CDR3 DNA follows: TGTGCCAGCAGTTCCCTGGGACAGGCCATTTGGACCGGGGAGCTGTTTTTT.

V is TRBV5-1 and J is TRBJ1-4; D is uncertain. The V end was cut by 4 bases, the J end by 0 bases, with 7 bases between. This CDR3 comprises 14 residues. Germline V gives CDR1 SGHRS, CDR2 YFSETQ. CDR3 sequence (DNA): TGCGCCAGCAGCCCAGCAGCAACTAATGAAAAACTGTTTTTT. Translated, it gives CASSPAATNEKLFF.

Ten or more counts support this clonotype. V gene TRBV20-1 combines with J gene TRBJ1-2, with 8 bases that match TRBD1. With V trimmed by 3 bases and J by 4 bases, 7 bases remained unmatched. The CDR3 has 14 amino acids. CDR1 and CDR2 from the germline V gene are DFQATT and SNEGSKA (reference sequence). The DNA for the CDR3 is TGCAGTGCTAGGCCCCGGGACAGGATCTATGGCTACACCTTC. The encoded protein is CSARPRDRIYGYTF.

This clonotype was recorded many times. DNA for the CDR3: TGTGCCAGCAGTCCCCGCACTGGACGGACCGACGAGCAGTACTTC. Protein sequence: CASSPRTGRTDEQYF. This chain joins TRBV28 and TRBJ2-7; D gene unclear. The CDR3 consists of 15 residues. V was cut by 5 bases and J by 5 bases, with 19 bases left in between. Germline loops: CDR1 MDHEN, CDR2 SYDVKM.

This clonotype was counted at least ten times. The chain joins TRBV2 to TRBJ1-5; D remains unclear. Trimming took 1 base from V and 3 from J, leaving 7 bases between them. Germline V gene data show CDR1 as SNHLY and CDR2 as FYNNEI. The CDR3 is 14 residues long. This chain's CDR3 is CASSEDRANQPQHF. In nucleotides, the CDR3 is TGTGCCAGCAGTGAAGACCGTGCCAATCAGCCCCAGCATTTT.

V is TRBV20-1 and J is TRBJ2-2; 11 bases fit TRBD2. Germline loops: CDR1 DFQATT, CDR2 SNEGSKA (reference sequence). The CDR3 extends over 16 amino acids. The V and J ends lost 5 bases and 0 bases, in that order; junction bases with no gene match: 5. The CDR3 loop reads CSADPGLAANTGELFF. In nucleotides, the CDR3 is TGCAGTGCTGACCCGGGACTAGCGGCGAACACCGGGGAGCTGTTTTTT.

This rearrangement joins TRBV7-2 to TRBJ1-1; possibly TRBD1 for D (6 bases). Between the trimmed V and J ends, which lost 5 bases and 2 bases, there was a span of 15 bases. Germline V gene data show CDR1 as SGHTA and CDR2 as FQGNSA. CDR3 length: 15 residues. The CDR3 here is CASSVVLGGNTEAFF. In DNA form, the CDR3 reads TGTGCCAGCAGCGTTGTTTTGGGGGGCAACACTGAAGCTTTCTTT.

This clonotype was seen at least ten times. The chain links TRBV28 to TRBJ2-7; D uncertain. V lost 7 bases to trimming and J lost 4 bases, with 14 bases between them. CDR3 length equals 13 residues. In germline, CDR1 is MDHEN, CDR2 SYDVKM. The CDR3 nucleotides are TGTGCCAGCAATCGGGCAGGCTCGTACGAGCAGTACGTC. Its protein product is CASNRAGSYEQYV.

This clonotype was observed a few times. The genes are TRBV18 and TRBJ2-5, with TRBD1 identical over 10 bases. Trimming removed 3 bases from V and 5 bases from J; junction bases left unmatched: 6. Germline values: CDR1 KGHSH, CDR2 LQKENI. The CDR3 contains 15 residues. In DNA, the CDR3 is TGTGCCAGCTCACCCGCGACAGGGGGCGAGGAGACCCAGTACTTC. Amino acids: CASSPATGGEETQYF.

The rearrangement uses TRBV6-1 and TRBJ2-7; 9 positions agree with TRBD2. Trimming at V came to 7 bases and at J to 4 bases, leaving 5 bases not matched to a gene. Germline values: CDR1 MNHNS, CDR2 SASEGT. The CDR3 loop spans 13 amino acids. CDR3 nucleotide sequence: TGTGCCAGCACTCTAGCGGGGTTATACGAGCAGTACTTC. Translating gives CASTLAGLYEQYF.

On this clonotype itself: A much larger clone lies one base from this, so it may be a read error. The chain recombines TRBV13 with TRBJ1-6; 7 positions agree with TRBD1. Germline lookup yields CDR1 PRHDT and CDR2 FYEKMQ (reference sequence). This CDR3 has 16 amino acids. The CDR3 DNA reads TGTGACAGCAGCTCTGACAGGGTGTCAGGAAATTCACCCCTCCACTTT. It specifies CDSSSDRVSGNSPLHF.

This clonotype was picked up a small number of times. This chain joins TRBV11-1 and TRBJ2-3, with TRBD2 as a possible D gene (5 bases). V was clipped by 8 bases and J by 1 base, with 10 bases between them. This CDR3 contains 13 residues. Germline loops: CDR1 SGHAT, CDR2 FQDESV (reference sequence). The chain's CDR3 is CASGEPGTDTQYF. CDR3 sequence (DNA): TGTGCCAGCGGGGAGCCTGGCACAGATACGCAGTATTTT. Drawing the rest from reference TRBV11-1 and TRBJ2-3, the complete variable domain is EAEVAQSPRYKITEKSQAVAFWCDPISGHATLYWYRQILGQGPELLVQFQDESVVDDSQLPKDRFSAERLKGVDSTLKIQPAELGDSAMYLCASGEPGTDTQYFGPGTRLTVL.